This passage covers 15 T cell receptor beta chains from one sample sequenced in a study of cytomegalovirus exposure and HLA in healthy donors. Amplification used 60 Vbeta primers and 13 Jbeta primers. The assay was immunoSEQ multiplex PCR, and TCRdb's table has in-frame clones only and misses some. The profile shows 150,000 to 200,000 clones, just under 80% of them singletons. Sequencing was carried out using PBMCs. All receptors derive from a woman in her twenties or thirties in good health and CMV-seropositive.

The chain carries TRBV5-4 and TRBJ2-7; TRBD2 matches 10 bases. With 2 bases clipped from V and 6 bases from J, the junction kept 8 bases outside the gene matches. This CDR3 region has 15 residues. Per the germline V gene, CDR1 is SGHNT and CDR2 is YYREEE (reference sequence). The DNA of the CDR3 is TGTGCCAGCAGCTTCCGGCTAGCGGGAGTTGGCGAGCAGTACTTC. As protein: CASSFRLAGVGEQYF.

The chain carries TRBV5-6 and TRBJ1-2; TRBD1 is a possible D gene (6 bases). The V gene lost 2 bases and the J gene lost 6 bases, with 14 bases spanning the gap. The germline V gene encodes CDR1 SGHDT and CDR2 YYEEEE. The CDR3 loop spans 14 amino acids. CDR3 loop: CASSFFVRGHGYTF. CDR3 bases: TGTGCCAGCAGCTTTTTTGTCAGGGGCCATGGCTACACCTTC.

The chain has TRBV2 and TRBJ2-5, with D perhaps matching TRBD1 (6 bases). This CDR3 has 14 residues. From germline, CDR1 is SNHLY and CDR2 FYNNEI. Trimming pared 4 bases from V and 0 bases from J, leaving 9 bases between. The CDR3 bases are TGTGCCAGCAGTGGAGGACAGCACCAAGAGACCCAGTACTTC. Translating it yields CASSGGQHQETQYF.

The V and J genes are TRBV6-1 and TRBJ1-2; D unresolved. Germline V lookup: CDR1 MNHNS, CDR2 SASEGT. Trimming took off 0 bases at V and 4 bases at J, with 12 bases between the two ends. The CDR3 length is 15 residues. The CDR3: CASSEAPGSLYGYTF. As DNA, the CDR3 is TGTGCCAGCAGTGAAGCCCCCGGGTCCCTCTATGGCTACACCTTC.

As DNA, the CDR3 is TGTGCCAGCAGTCCCCAGGTTGGCTACACCTTC. This codes for CASSPQVGYTF. The chain combines TRBV6-1 with TRBJ1-2; no reliable D call. The CDR3 has 11 amino acids. V lost 5 bases and J 7 bases, leaving 8 bases between the germline ends. Germline CDR1 and CDR2: MNHNS and SASEGT.

The V call is TRBV5-1, the J call TRBJ1-6; D remains unclear. CDR1 and CDR2 (germline): SGHRS, YFSETQ. V lost 5 bases to trimming and J lost 0 bases, with 12 bases between them. The CDR3 runs 16 residues. The CDR3 here is CASSAEKSSYNSPLHF. CDR3 nucleotide sequence: TGCGCCAGCAGTGCAGAAAAAAGCTCCTATAATTCACCCCTCCACTTT.

The chain has TRBV27 and TRBJ2-1; TRBD2 might be the D (6 bases). Looked up from germline, CDR1 is MNHEY and CDR2 is SMNVEV (reference sequence). The CDR3 contains 16 residues. Trimming removed 3 bases from V and 4 bases from J, with 16 bases in between. The CDR3 spells CASSFGGGTTYNEQFF. The CDR3 DNA reads as TGTGCCAGCAGTTTTGGGGGAGGAACTACTTACAATGAGCAGTTCTTC.

The chain has TRBV29-1 and TRBJ1-1; D is possibly TRBD1 (5 bases). Trimming stripped 5 bases from V and 4 bases from J, with 17 bases between. This CDR3 is 14 amino acids long. Per germline, CDR1 SQVTM and CDR2 ANQGSEA. The CDR3 sequence: CSVWGGRVSTEAFF. The DNA for the CDR3 is TGCAGCGTTTGGGGGGGTAGAGTTAGCACTGAAGCTTTCTTT.

The chain joins TRBV19 to TRBJ2-1; TRBD1 matches 7 bases. Looked up from germline, CDR1 is LNHDA and CDR2 is SQIVND (reference sequence). V lost 6 bases and J lost 4; bases outside the gene matches: 9. The CDR3 is 15 residues long. The CDR3 is CASRRGQTQYNEQFF. The CDR3 DNA reads TGTGCCAGTAGAAGGGGGCAGACCCAATACAATGAGCAGTTCTTC. The entire variable domain, with the rest obtained from reference TRBV19 and TRBJ2-1, is as follows: DGGITQSPKYLFRKEGQNVTLSCEQNLNHDAMYWYRQDPGQGLRLIYYSQIVNDFQKGDIAEGYSVSREKKESFPLTVTSAQKNPTAFYLCASRRGQTQYNEQFFGPGTRLTVL.

This clone was seen just once. The chain couples TRBV28 to TRBJ2-2; 9 bases align to TRBD1. The V gene's germline CDR1 is MDHEN and CDR2 SYDVKM. V lost 5 bases, J lost 1 base, and 11 bases stayed unmatched. The CDR3 runs to 18 residues. The CDR3 DNA follows: TGTGCCAGCAGTATACGACAGGGGGGAGGGGTGAACACCGGGGAGCTGTTTTTT. Its protein is CASSIRQGGGVNTGELFF.

V and J are TRBV25-1 and TRBJ1-1; maybe TRBD1 (6 bases). Germline V CDR1 and CDR2: MGHDK, SYGVNS. The V gene lost 8 bases and the J gene lost 1 base, with 8 bases spanning the gap. This CDR3 contains 12 residues. CDR3 DNA: TGTGCCAGCGGGACACCGAACACTGAAGCTTTCTTT. Amino acid sequence: CASGTPNTEAFF.

The gene calls are TRBV10-1 and TRBJ2-7; 10 bases line up with TRBD2. The trim removed 8 bases at V and 6 bases at J, leaving 10 bases unmatched. CDR3 length: 14 residues. Germline CDR1 and CDR2: WNHNN and SYGVQD (reference sequence). CDR3 coding DNA: TGCGCCAGCTCGAAAGCGGGAGGGCCTGGCGAGCAGTACTTC. It codes for CASSKAGGPGEQYF.

This chain joins TRBV25-1 and TRBJ2-5, with 9 nucleotides matching TRBD2. The length of the CDR3 is 14 residues. The germline CDR1 and CDR2 sequences are MGHDK and SYGVNS. The J segment lost 5 bases and the V segment lost 8 bases, leaving 9 bases of the junction unmatched. The CDR3 DNA is TGTGCCAGCGCGATGGCGGGGGGGACGGAGACCCAGTACTTC. The encoded protein is CASAMAGGTETQYF.

This chain joins TRBV9 and TRBJ2-5, with 7 bases fitting TRBD2. Trimming at V came to 0 bases and at J to 9 bases, leaving 5 bases not matched to a gene. From germline, CDR1 is SGDLS and CDR2 YYNGEE. The CDR3 consists of 13 residues. In DNA, the CDR3 is TGTGCCAGCAGCGTAGAGGTAGCGGGTCCCCAGTACTTC. Its protein is CASSVEVAGPQYF.

The CDR3 is CASSHTGDGMHGYTF. In DNA form, the CDR3 reads TGCGCCAGCAGCCATACAGGGGACGGGATGCATGGCTACACCTTC. The chain couples TRBV5-1 to TRBJ1-2; 7 bases map to TRBD1. Germline CDR1 and CDR2: SGHRS and YFSETQ. V lost 4 bases and J lost 6; bases outside the gene matches: 12. The CDR3 length is 15 residues.